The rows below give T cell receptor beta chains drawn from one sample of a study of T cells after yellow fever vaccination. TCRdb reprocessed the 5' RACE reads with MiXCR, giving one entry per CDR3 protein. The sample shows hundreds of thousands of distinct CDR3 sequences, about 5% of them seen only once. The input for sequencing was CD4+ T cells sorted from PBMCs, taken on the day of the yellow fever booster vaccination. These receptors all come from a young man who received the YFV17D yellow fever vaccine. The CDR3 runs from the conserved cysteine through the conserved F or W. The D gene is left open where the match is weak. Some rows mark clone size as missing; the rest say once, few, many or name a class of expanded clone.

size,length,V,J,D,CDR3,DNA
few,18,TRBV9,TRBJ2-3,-,CASSVPRGASGETHTQYF,TGTGCCAGCAGCGTCCCACGGGGGGCTAGCGGAGAAACCCATACGCAGTATTTT
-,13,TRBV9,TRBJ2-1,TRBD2,CASSAGWGLGPIF,TGTGCCAGCAGCGCCGGCTGGGGACTAGGCCCTATCTTC
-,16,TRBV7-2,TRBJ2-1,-,CASRAGGLLSYNEQFF,TGTGCCAGCAGAGCCGGCGGACTGCTTAGCTACAATGAGCAGTTCTTC
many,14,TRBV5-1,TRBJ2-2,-,CASSLERVTGELFF,TGCGCCAGCAGCTTGGAACGGGTCACCGGGGAGCTGTTTTTT
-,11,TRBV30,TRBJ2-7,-,CAWEMAYEQYF,TGTGCCTGGGAGATGGCCTACGAGCAGTACTTC
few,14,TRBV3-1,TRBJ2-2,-,CASSQDTTAGELFF,TGTGCCAGCAGCCAAGATACGACTGCCGGGGAGCTGTTTTTT
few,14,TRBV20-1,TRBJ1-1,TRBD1,CSAKQGTENTEAFF,TGCAGTGCTAAACAGGGGACCGAGAACACTGAAGCTTTCTTT
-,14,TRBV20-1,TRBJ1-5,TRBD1,CSASLGQGDGPQHF,TGCAGTGCTAGCCTGGGACAGGGCGACGGGCCCCAGCATTTT
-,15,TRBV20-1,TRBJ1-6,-,CSARGSGRQYSPLHF,TGCAGTGCTAGAGGTTCGGGACGTCAGTACTCACCCCTCCACTTT
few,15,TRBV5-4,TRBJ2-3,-,CASSLDAGRVDTQYF,TGTGCCAGCAGCTTGGATGCGGGCCGAGTAGATACGCAGTATTTT
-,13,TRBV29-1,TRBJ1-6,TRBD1,CSASTGAGSPLHF,TGCAGCGCCTCGACAGGGGCCGGTTCACCCCTCCACTTT
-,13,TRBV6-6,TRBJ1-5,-,CASRTYSNQPQHF,TGTGCCAGCAGAACATATAGCAATCAGCCCCAGCATTTT
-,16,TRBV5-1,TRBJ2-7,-,CASSLPSRGEAYEQYF,TGCGCCAGCAGCTTACCCTCGAGGGGTGAAGCCTACGAGCAGTACTTC
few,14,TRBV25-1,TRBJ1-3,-,CASSEARSGNTIYF,TGTGCCAGCAGTGAGGCGCGCTCTGGAAACACCATATATTTT
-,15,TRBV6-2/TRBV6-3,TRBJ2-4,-,CASSQSTLAKNIQYF,TGTGCCAGCAGCCAATCTACCTTGGCCAAAAACATTCAGTACTTC
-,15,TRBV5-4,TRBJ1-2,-,CASSSATGTNYGYTF,TGTGCCAGCAGCTCTGCTACCGGGACTAACTATGGCTACACCTTC